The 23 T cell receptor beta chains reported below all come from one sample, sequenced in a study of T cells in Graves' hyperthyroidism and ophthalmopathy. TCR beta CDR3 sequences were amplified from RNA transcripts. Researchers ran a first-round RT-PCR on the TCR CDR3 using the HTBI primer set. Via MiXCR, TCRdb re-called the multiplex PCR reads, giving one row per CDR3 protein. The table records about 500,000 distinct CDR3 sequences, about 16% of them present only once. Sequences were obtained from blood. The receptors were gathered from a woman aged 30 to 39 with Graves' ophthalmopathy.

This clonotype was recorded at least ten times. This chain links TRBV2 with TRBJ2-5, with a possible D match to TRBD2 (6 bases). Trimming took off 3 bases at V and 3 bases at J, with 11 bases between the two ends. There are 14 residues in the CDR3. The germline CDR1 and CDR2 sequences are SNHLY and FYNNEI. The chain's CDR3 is CASSDGRREETQYF. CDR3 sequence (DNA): TGTGCCAGCAGTGATGGACGGAGGGAAGAGACCCAGTACTTC. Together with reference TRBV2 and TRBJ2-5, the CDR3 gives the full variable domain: EPEVTQTPSHQVTQMGQEVILRCVPISNHLYFYWYRQILGQKVEFLVSFYNNEISEKSEIFDDQFSVERPDGSNFTLKIRSTKLEDSAMYFCASSDGRREETQYFGPGTRLLVL.

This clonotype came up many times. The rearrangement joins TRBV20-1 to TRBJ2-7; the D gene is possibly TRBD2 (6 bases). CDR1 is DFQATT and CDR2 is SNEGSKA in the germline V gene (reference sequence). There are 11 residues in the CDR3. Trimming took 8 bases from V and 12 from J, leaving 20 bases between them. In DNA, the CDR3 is TGCAGTTCGGGAGCCAGCCAAAGCTTGTACTTC. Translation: CSSGASQSLYF.

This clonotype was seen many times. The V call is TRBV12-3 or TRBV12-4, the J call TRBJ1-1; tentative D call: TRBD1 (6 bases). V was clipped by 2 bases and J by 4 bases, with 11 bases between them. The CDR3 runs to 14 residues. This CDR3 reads CASSLRGGGTEAFF. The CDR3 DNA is TGTGCCAGCAGTTTACGAGGAGGGGGCACTGAAGCTTTCTTT.

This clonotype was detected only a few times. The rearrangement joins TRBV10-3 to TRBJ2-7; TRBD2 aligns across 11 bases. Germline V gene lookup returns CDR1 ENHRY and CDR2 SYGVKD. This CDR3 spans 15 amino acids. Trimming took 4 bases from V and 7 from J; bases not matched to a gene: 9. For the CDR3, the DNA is TGTGCCATCAGTGCATCGCGTCTAGCGGGAGGTGAGCAGTACTTC. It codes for CAISASRLAGGEQYF.

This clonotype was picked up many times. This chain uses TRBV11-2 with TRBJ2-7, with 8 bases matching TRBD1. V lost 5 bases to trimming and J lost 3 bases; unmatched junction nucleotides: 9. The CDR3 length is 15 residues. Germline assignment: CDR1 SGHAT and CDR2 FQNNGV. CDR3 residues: CASSPAGTGNYEQYF. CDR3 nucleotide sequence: TGTGCCAGCAGCCCGGCCGGGACAGGCAACTACGAGCAGTACTTC.

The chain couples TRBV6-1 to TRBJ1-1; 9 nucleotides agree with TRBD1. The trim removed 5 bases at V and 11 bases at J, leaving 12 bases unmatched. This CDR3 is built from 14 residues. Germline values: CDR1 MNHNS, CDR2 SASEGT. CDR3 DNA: TGTGCCAGCAGTCAACGGGGACAGGGCTTTGACGCTTTCTTT. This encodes CASSQRGQGFDAFF.

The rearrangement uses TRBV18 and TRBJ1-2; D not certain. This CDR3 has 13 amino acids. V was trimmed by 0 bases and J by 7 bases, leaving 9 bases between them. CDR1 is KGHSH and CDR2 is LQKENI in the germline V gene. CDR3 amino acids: CASSPPGGFGYTF. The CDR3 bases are TGTGCCAGCTCACCACCGGGTGGCTTTGGCTACACCTTC. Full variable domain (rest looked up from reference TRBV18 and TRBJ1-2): NAGVMQNPRHLVRRRGQEARLRCSPMKGHSHVYWYRQLPEEGLKFMVYLQKENIIDESGMPKERFSAEFPKEGPSILRIQQVVRGDSAAYFCASSPPGGFGYTFGSGTRLTVV.

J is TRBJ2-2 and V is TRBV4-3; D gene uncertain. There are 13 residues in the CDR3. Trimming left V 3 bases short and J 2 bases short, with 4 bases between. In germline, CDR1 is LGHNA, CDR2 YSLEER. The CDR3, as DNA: TGCGCCAGCAGCCACCCTAACACCGGGGAGCTGTTTTTT. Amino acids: CASSHPNTGELFF.

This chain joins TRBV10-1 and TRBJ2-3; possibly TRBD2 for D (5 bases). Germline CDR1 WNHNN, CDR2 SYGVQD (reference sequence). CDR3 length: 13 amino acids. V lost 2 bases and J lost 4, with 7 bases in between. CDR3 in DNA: TGCGCCAGCAGTGAGCCTAGCCCAGATACGCAGTATTTT. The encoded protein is CASSEPSPDTQYF.

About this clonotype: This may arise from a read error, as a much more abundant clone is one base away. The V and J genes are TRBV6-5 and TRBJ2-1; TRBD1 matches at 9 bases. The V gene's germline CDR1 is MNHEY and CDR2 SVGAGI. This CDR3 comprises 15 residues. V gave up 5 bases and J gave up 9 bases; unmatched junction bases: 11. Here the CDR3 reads CASSIQGALLSEQFF. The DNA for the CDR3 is TGTGCCAGCAGTATACAGGGGGCCCTTTTAAGTGAGCAGTTCTTC.

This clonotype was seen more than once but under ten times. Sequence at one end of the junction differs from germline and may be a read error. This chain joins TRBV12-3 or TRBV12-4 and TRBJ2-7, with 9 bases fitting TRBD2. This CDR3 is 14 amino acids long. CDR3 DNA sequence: TGTGCCACCAGTGGGGGGACTAGCAAGTACGAGCAGTACTTC. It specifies CATSGGTSKYEQYF.

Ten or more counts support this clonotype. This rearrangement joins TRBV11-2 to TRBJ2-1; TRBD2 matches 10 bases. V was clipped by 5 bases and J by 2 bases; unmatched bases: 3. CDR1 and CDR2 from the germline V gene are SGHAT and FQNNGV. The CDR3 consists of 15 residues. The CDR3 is CASSRLAGTYNEQFF. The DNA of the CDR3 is TGTGCCAGCAGCCGACTAGCGGGCACCTACAATGAGCAGTTCTTC.

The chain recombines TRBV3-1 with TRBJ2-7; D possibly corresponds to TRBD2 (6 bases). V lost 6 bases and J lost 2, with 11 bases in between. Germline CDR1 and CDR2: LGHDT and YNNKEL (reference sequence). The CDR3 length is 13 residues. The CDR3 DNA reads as TGTGCCAGCAGTCTAGCGTCCCCCTACGAGCAGTACTTC. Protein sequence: CASSLASPYEQYF.

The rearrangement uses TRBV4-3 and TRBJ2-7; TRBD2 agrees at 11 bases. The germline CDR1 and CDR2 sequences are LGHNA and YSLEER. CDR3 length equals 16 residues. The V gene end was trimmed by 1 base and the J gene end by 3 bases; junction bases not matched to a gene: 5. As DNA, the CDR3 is TGCGCCAGCAGCCAAGTCACCGGGACTAGCGGCTACGAGCAGTACTTC. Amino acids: CASSQVTGTSGYEQYF.

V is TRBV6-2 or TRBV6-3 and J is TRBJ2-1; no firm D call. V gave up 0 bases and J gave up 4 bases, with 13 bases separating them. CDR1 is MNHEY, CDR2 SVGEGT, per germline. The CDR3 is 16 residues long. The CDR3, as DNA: TGTGCCAGCAGTTACTCGAAAGTAGCCTCTTACAATGAGCAGTTCTTC. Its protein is CASSYSKVASYNEQFF.

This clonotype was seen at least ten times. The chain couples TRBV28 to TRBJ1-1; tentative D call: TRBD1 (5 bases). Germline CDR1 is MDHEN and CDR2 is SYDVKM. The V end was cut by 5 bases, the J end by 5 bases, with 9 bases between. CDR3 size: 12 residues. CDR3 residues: CASSDQGTEAFF. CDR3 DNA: TGTGCCAGCAGTGACCAGGGTACTGAAGCTTTCTTT.

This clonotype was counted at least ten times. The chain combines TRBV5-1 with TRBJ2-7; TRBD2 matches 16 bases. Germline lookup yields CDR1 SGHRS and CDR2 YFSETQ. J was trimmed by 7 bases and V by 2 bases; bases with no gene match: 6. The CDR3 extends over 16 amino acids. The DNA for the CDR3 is TGCGCCAGCAGCTTTCTTTCGGGACTAGCGGGAGGGGAGCAGTACTTC. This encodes CASSFLSGLAGGEQYF.

DNA of the CDR3: TGTGCCAGCAGCTGGCCTACTACAGATACGCAGTATTTT. Translated: CASSWPTTDTQYF. The gene calls are TRBV5-5 and TRBJ2-3; D is undetermined. The CDR3 sequence is 13 residues long. Germline V gene data show CDR1 as SGHKS and CDR2 as YYEKEE (reference sequence). V was trimmed by 3 bases and J by 3 bases, leaving 8 bases between them.

The CDR3 bases are TGTGCCAGCAGGCGGGGAGGACGCAACGTCCTGACTTTC. This translates into CASRRGGRNVLTF. The V and J genes are TRBV27 and TRBJ2-6, with a tentative D call TRBD2 (6 bases). The V gene's germline CDR1 is MNHEY and CDR2 SMNVEV (reference sequence). The CDR3 length is 13 residues. Trimming cost V 6 bases and J 9 bases, with 12 bases left between them.

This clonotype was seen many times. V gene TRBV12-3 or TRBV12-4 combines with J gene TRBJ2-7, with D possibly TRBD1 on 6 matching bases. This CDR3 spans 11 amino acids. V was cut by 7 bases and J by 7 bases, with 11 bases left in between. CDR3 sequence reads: CASTGGREQYF. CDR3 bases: TGTGCCAGCACTGGGGGCAGGGAGCAGTACTTC.

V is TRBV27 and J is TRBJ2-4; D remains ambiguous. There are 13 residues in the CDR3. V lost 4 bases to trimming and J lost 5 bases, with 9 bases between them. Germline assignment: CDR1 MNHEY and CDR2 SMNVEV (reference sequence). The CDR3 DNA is TGTGCCAGCAGTTCCCTCACCGAAAACATTCAGTACTTC. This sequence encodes CASSSLTENIQYF.

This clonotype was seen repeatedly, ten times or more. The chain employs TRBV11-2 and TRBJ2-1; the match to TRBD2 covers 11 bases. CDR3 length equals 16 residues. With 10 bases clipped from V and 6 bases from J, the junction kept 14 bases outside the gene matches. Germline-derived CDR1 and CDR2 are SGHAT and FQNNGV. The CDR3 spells CATQLAGVGVGNEQFF. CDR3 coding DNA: TGTGCCACTCAACTAGCGGGAGTAGGCGTGGGCAATGAGCAGTTCTTC.

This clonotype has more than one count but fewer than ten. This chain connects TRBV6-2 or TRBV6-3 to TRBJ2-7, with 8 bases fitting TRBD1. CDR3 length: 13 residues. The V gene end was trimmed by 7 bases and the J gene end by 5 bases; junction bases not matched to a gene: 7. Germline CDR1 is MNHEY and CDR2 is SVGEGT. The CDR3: CASKLTGEDEQYF. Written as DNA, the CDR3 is TGTGCCAGCAAGTTGACAGGGGAGGACGAGCAGTACTTC.